This T cell receptor beta chain was sequenced in a study of response to subunit inactivated influenza vaccine. This CDR3 comprises 15 residues. The V segment lost 2 bases and the J segment 5 bases; nucleotides outside the gene matches: 5. CDR1 and CDR2 from the germline V gene are SGHRS and YFSETQ. Overall study results and limits: Authors suggested that a seasonal influenza vaccination recruits few new T cells each time.

As regards this clonotype: The antigen is unknown.

Via MiXCR, TCRdb re-called the RT-PCR reads, giving one row per CDR3 protein. The repertoire consists of roughly 570,000 distinct CDR3 sequences, with around 13% occurring once and the leading ten covering 11%. The material sequenced was PBMCs from blood, taken 11 to 12 days after vaccination. This receptor was taken from a man over 45 who received an inactivated influenza vaccine. The chain is built from TRBV5-1 and TRBJ2-2; the match to TRBD1 covers 8 bases. CDR3 sequence reads: CASSFQGAATGELFF. The DNA of the CDR3 is TGCGCCAGCAGCTTCCAGGGGGCGGCGACCGGGGAGCTGTTTTTT.